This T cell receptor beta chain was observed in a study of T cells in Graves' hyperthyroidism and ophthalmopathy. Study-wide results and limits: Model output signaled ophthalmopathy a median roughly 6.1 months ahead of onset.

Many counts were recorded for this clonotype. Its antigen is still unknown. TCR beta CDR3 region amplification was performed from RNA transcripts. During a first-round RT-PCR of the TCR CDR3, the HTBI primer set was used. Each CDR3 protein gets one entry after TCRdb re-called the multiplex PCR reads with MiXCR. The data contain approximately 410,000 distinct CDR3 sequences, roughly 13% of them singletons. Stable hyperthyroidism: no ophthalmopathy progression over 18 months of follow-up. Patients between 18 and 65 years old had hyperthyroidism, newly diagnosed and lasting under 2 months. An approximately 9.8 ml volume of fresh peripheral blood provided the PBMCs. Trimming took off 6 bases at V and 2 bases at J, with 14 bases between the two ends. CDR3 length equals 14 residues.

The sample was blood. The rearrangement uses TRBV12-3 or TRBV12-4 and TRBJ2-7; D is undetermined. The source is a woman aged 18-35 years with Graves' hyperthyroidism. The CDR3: CASRGLARPYEQYF. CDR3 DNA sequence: TGTGCCAGCAGGGGGTTGGCCAGACCCTACGAGCAGTACTTC.